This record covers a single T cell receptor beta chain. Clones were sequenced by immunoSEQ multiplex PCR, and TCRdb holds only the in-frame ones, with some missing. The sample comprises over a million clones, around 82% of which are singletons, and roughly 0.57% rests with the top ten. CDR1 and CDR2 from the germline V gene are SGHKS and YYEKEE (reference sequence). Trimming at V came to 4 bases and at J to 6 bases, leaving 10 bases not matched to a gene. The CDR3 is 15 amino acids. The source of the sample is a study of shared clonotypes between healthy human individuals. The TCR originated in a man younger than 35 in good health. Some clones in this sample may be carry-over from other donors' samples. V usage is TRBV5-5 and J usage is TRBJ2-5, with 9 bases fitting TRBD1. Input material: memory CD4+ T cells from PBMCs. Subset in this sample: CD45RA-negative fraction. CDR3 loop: CASSPPGTGSKTQYF. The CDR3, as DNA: TGTGCCAGCAGCCCCCCCGGGACAGGGAGCAAGACCCAGTACTTC.